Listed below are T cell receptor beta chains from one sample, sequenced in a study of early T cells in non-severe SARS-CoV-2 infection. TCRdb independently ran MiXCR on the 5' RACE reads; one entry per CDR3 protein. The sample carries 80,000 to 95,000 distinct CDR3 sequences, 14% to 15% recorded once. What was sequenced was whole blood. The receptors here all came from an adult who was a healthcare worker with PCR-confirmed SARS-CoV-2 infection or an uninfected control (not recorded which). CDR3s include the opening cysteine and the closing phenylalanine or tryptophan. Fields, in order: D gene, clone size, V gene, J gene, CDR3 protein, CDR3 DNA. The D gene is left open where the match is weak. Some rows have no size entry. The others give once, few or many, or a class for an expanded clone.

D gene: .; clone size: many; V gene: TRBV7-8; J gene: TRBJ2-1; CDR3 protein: CASSLASWGDEQFF; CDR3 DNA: TGTGCCAGCAGCTTAGCCTCCTGGGGCGATGAGCAGTTCTTC
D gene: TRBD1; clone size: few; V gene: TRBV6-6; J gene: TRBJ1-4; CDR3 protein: CASSYSAGTGSGKLFF; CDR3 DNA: TGTGCCAGCAGTTATTCGGCTGGGACAGGGAGTGGAAAACTGTTTTTT
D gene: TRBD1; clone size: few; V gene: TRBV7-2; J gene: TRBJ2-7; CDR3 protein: CASSLWGDRVYEQYF; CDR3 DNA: TGTGCCAGCAGCTTGTGGGGGGACAGGGTCTACGAGCAGTACTTC
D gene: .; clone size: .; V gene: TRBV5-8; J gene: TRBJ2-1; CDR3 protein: CASSPAAHNSYNEQFF; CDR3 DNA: TGTGCCAGCAGCCCAGCAGCTCATAACTCCTACAATGAGCAGTTCTTC
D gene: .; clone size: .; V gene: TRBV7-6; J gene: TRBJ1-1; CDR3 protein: CASSWDPTANTEAFF; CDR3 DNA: TGTGCCAGCAGCTGGGACCCGACAGCGAACACTGAAGCTTTCTTT
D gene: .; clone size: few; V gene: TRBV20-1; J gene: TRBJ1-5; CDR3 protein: CSARDPVNQPQHF; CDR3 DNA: TGCAGTGCTAGAGATCCAGTGAATCAGCCCCAGCATTTT
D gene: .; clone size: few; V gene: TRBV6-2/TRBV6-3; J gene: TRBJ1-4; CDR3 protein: CASSQGTLPSEKLFF; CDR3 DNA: TGTGCCAGCAGTCAAGGGACACTGCCGAGCGAAAAACTGTTTTTT
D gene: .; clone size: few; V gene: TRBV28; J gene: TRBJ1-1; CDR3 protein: CASSLVPPWETEAFF; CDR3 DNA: TGTGCCAGCAGCCTTGTCCCCCCTTGGGAAACTGAAGCTTTCTTT
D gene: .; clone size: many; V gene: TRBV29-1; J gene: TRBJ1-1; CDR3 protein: CSIGHTEAFF; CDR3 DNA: TGCAGCATAGGACACACTGAAGCTTTCTTT
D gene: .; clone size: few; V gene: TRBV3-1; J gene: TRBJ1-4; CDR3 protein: CASSPTPIATNEKLFF; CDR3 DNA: TGTGCCAGCAGCCCCACCCCCATCGCAACTAATGAAAAACTGTTTTTT
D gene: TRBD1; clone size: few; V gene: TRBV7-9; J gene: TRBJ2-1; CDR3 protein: CASSIGGTGGYAEQFF; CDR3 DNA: TGTGCCAGCAGCATAGGAGGGACAGGGGGCTACGCTGAGCAGTTCTTC
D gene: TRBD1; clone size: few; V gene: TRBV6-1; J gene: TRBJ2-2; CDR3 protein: CASRKDGQVNTGELFF; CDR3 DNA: TGTGCCAGCAGAAAAGACGGACAGGTGAACACCGGGGAGCTGTTTTTT
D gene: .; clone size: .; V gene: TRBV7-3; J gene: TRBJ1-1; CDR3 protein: CASSPTGVSNTEAFF; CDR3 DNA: TGTGCCAGCAGCCCCACCGGGGTCAGCAATACTGAAGCTTTCTTT
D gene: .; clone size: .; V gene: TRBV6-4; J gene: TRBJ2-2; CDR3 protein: CASSDSASSTGELFF; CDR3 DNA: TGTGCCAGCAGTGACTCGGCCAGCTCCACCGGGGAGCTGTTTTTT
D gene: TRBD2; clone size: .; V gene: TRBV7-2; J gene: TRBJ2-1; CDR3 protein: CASSFSGGEVFF; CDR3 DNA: TGTGCCAGCAGCTTTAGCGGGGGCGAGGTGTTCTTC
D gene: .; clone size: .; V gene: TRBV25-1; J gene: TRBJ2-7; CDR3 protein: CASSGGNEQYF; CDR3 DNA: TGTGCCAGCAGTGGGGGGAATGAGCAGTACTTC
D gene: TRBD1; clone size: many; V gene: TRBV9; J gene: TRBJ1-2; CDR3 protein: CASSETGGFRSYTF; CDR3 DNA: TGTGCCAGCAGCGAGACAGGGGGATTTCGAAGCTACACCTTC
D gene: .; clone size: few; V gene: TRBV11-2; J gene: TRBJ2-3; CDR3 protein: CASSLEITTDTQYF; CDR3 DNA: TGTGCCAGCAGCTTAGAAATCACGACAGATACGCAGTATTTT
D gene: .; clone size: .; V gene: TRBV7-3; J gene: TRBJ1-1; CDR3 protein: CASSLTGDGEAFF; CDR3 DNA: TGTGCCAGCAGCTTAACTGGGGACGGAGAAGCTTTCTTT
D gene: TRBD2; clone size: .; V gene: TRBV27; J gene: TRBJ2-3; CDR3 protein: CASSLDAGGRADTQFF; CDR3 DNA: TGTGCCAGCAGTTTAGACGCGGGGGGGCGGGCAGATACGCAGTTTTTT